This entry lists 17 T cell receptor beta chains sequenced from one sample in a study of T cell responses to AZD1222 COVID-19 vaccine. The protocol was immunoSEQ multiplex PCR, while the TCRdb copy is restricted to in-frame clones and leaves out a portion. The sample contains 100,000 or so clones, 70% to 90% of which appear only once. Sequences were derived from peripheral blood, sampled on day 0 of AZD1222 vaccination. These receptors were collected from an adult in good health.

J is TRBJ2-7 and V is TRBV20-1; D not resolved. This CDR3 region has 12 residues. V lost 3 bases to trimming and J lost 6 bases, with 12 bases between them. The germline V gene encodes CDR1 DFQATT and CDR2 SNEGSKA (reference sequence). This CDR3 reads CSASGWPGEQYF. In nucleotides, the CDR3 is TGCAGTGCTAGTGGCTGGCCCGGCGAGCAGTACTTC.

This rearrangement joins TRBV6-6 to TRBJ2-1; TRBD2 matches 10 bases. The germline V gene has CDR1 MNHNY and CDR2 SVGAGI (reference sequence). With V trimmed by 5 bases and J by 8 bases, 9 bases remained unmatched. CDR3 length equals 15 residues. As DNA, the CDR3 is TGTGCCAGCAGTAACCTAGCGGGAGCTGTCGATGAGCAGTTCTTC. Translation gives CASSNLAGAVDEQFF.

This sequence joins TRBV2 and TRBJ2-5, with D hard to call. Germline CDR1 SNHLY, CDR2 FYNNEI. There are 14 residues in the CDR3. V gave up 4 bases and J gave up 1 base, with 10 bases separating them. CDR3 region: CASSVWAPQETQYF. The CDR3 region has the DNA TGTGCCAGCAGTGTGTGGGCACCCCAAGAGACCCAGTACTTC.

The chain links TRBV5-1 to TRBJ1-4; 7 bases are a match to TRBD1. The CDR3 consists of 15 residues. CDR1 and CDR2 from the germline V gene are SGHRS and YFSETQ. V trimming: 0 bases; J trimming: 8 bases; junction bases outside the gene matches: 7. CDR3 DNA: TGCGCCAGCAGCTTGGCCGGGACAGCAGAAGAAAAACTGTTTTTT. It codes for CASSLAGTAEEKLFF.

The chain combines TRBV18 with TRBJ1-1; 9 bases map to TRBD1. Per the germline V gene, CDR1 is KGHSH and CDR2 is LQKENI. Trimming removed 4 bases from V and 4 bases from J; junction bases left unmatched: 7. This CDR3 contains 15 residues. CDR3: CASSLLQGAITEAFF. The CDR3, as DNA: TGTGCCAGCTCACTATTACAGGGGGCGATCACTGAAGCTTTCTTT. Variable domain in full (rest from reference TRBV18 and TRBJ1-1): NAGVMQNPRHLVRRRGQEARLRCSPMKGHSHVYWYRQLPEEGLKFMVYLQKENIIDESGMPKERFSAEFPKEGPSILRIQQVVRGDSAAYFCASSLLQGAITEAFFGQGTRLTVV.

V and J are TRBV28 and TRBJ2-3, with TRBD2 as a possible D gene (6 bases). The V gene's germline CDR1 is MDHEN and CDR2 SYDVKM. Deletions cut 8 bases from V and 6 bases from J, with 21 bases between. This CDR3 has 15 residues. The CDR3 here is CASGPGHSSADTQYF. The CDR3 nucleotides read TGTGCCAGCGGACCCGGACACTCTAGCGCGGATACGCAGTATTTT.

The genes are TRBV10-3 and TRBJ2-7; 7 positions match TRBD1. The CDR3 length is 13 residues. CDR1 is ENHRY, CDR2 SYGVKD, per germline. Trimming took 8 bases from V and 3 from J; bases not matched to a gene: 7. The CDR3 spells CAIRPGTDYEQYF. In nucleotides, the CDR3 is TGTGCCATCCGGCCCGGGACAGACTACGAGCAGTACTTC.

The J gene is TRBJ2-7, the V gene TRBV12-5; D may correspond to TRBD1 or TRBD2 (6 bases each). CDR1 is LGHNT and CDR2 is FRNRAP in the germline V gene. CDR3 length: 14 amino acids. V gave up 10 bases and J gave up 5 bases, with 21 bases separating them. CDR3 DNA sequence: TGTGCTACCAGTGATCGAGGAAGGGGGGACGAGCAGTACTTC. Encoded protein: CATSDRGRGDEQYF.

The chain recombines TRBV2 with TRBJ2-7, with a tentative D call TRBD1 (5 bases). The CDR3 contains 13 residues. From germline, CDR1 is SNHLY and CDR2 FYNNEI. With 6 bases removed from V and 1 base from J, the gap between germline ends came to 10 bases. CDR3 sequence: CASRQGRSYEQYF. The DNA of the CDR3 is TGTGCCAGCAGGCAGGGCCGATCCTACGAGCAGTACTTC.

CDR3 residues: CARSSQGCNQPQHF. In nucleotides, the CDR3 is TGTGCCAGAAGTTCTCAGGGGTGCAATCAGCCCCAGCATTTT. The gene calls are TRBV7-5 and TRBJ1-5; whether TRBD1, the table's D call, matches the DNA was not checked. TRBV7-5 represents a pseudogene. The CDR3 runs to 14 residues.

The chain recombines TRBV19 with TRBJ1-2; 9 nucleotides align to TRBD1. The CDR3 loop spans 13 amino acids. The V and J ends lost 8 bases and 7 bases, in that order; junction bases with no gene match: 8. CDR1 and CDR2 (germline): LNHDA, SQIVND (reference sequence). The CDR3 DNA sequence: TGTGCCAGTGCGGACAGGGGCCGCTTTGGCTACACCTTC. Translation: CASADRGRFGYTF.

The rearrangement joins TRBV19 to TRBJ1-2; D may be TRBD1 (5 bases). Trimming left V 3 bases short and J 6 bases short, with 11 bases between. This CDR3 comprises 13 residues. Germline V lookup: CDR1 LNHDA, CDR2 SQIVND (reference sequence). The CDR3 protein is CASSMSLGDGYTF. CDR3 DNA: TGTGCCAGTAGTATGAGTTTGGGGGATGGCTACACCTTC.

The chain uses TRBV5-4 and TRBJ2-3, with D perhaps TRBD1 (6 bases). This CDR3 spans 16 amino acids. V dropped 4 bases and J dropped 0 bases, with 15 bases sitting between them. The germline gives CDR1 SGHNT, CDR2 YYREEE (reference sequence). In DNA, the CDR3 is TGTGCCAGCAGCCGCCGACAGGACCTAAGCACAGATACGCAGTATTTT. Its protein product is CASSRRQDLSTDTQYF.

This chain uses TRBV19 with TRBJ2-7, with 12 bases aligning to TRBD2. With 1 base clipped from V and 4 bases from J, the junction kept 5 bases outside the gene matches. This CDR3 is built from 16 residues. The germline V gene has CDR1 LNHDA and CDR2 SQIVND (reference sequence). This CDR3 is CASSIGLAGASYEQYF. In DNA, the CDR3 is TGTGCCAGTAGTATAGGACTAGCGGGAGCATCTTACGAGCAGTACTTC.

The gene calls are TRBV2 and TRBJ1-5; possibly TRBD1 for D (5 bases). V shed 8 bases and J shed 6 bases, with 14 bases lying between them. The length of the CDR3 is 13 residues. CDR1 and CDR2 from the germline V gene are SNHLY and FYNNEI. The CDR3 sequence: CASVLGVSQPQHF. CDR3 sequence (DNA): TGTGCCAGCGTTTTAGGGGTTAGTCAGCCCCAGCATTTT. The full variable domain, with the rest looked up from reference TRBV2 and TRBJ1-5, is EPEVTQTPSHQVTQMGQEVILRCVPISNHLYFYWYRQILGQKVEFLVSFYNNEISEKSEIFDDQFSVERPDGSNFTLKIRSTKLEDSAMYFCASVLGVSQPQHFGDGTRLSIL.

The CDR3 DNA is TGTGCCAGTAGTATCGGGGCTAGCGGGAGGTTCACAGATACGCAGTATTTT. This sequence encodes CASSIGASGRFTDTQYF. The rearrangement uses TRBV19 and TRBJ2-3; 11 bases match TRBD2. The CDR3 consists of 17 residues. Looked up from germline, CDR1 is LNHDA and CDR2 is SQIVND (reference sequence). V lost 3 bases, J lost 2 bases, and 7 bases stayed unmatched.

The chain joins TRBV4-3 to TRBJ2-7; possibly TRBD2 for D (6 bases). The germline V gene has CDR1 LGHNA and CDR2 YSLEER. The CDR3 consists of 15 residues. V was trimmed by 4 bases and J by 3 bases, leaving 16 bases between them. The CDR3, as DNA: TGCGCCAGCAGCCTCTCACTCTCGCGGGACTACGAGCAGTACTTC. Its protein product is CASSLSLSRDYEQYF.